Only a few counts were recorded for the clone carrying this T cell receptor (beta chain). Germline V CDR1 and CDR2: SGHNT, YYREEE (reference sequence). This CDR3 has 14 amino acids. J lost 2 bases, V lost 4 bases, and 6 bases had no gene match. The authors reverse transcribed 0.5 to 1 ug RNA with random hexamers. Amplification of TCR beta CDR3 across 54 Vbeta and 13 Jbeta was performed with immunoSEQ multiplex PCR. TCRdb re-called the immunoSEQ multiplex PCR reads with MiXCR, one entry per CDR3 protein. The sample records 170,000 or so distinct CDR3 sequences, about 94% being singletons. Sequencing targeted TCR beta in T cells from blood (CD8+ and CD4+). TEMRA cells underwent FACS enrichment and CD8+ and CD4+ T cells underwent negative isolation. These data originate in a study of CD8 T cells in Susac syndrome.

The source is a human donor with multiple sclerosis. This sequence joins TRBV5-4 and TRBJ2-7; the match to TRBD1 covers 7 bases. Sequenced sample: CD4+ T cells from PBMCs. The CDR3 loop reads CASSLPGQTYEQYF. The CDR3 coding sequence is TGTGCCAGCAGCCTTCCGGGACAGACCTACGAGCAGTACTTC. The full variable domain, its missing parts supplied by reference TRBV5-4 and TRBJ2-7, is ETGVTQSPTHLIKTRGQQVTLRCSSQSGHNTVSWYQQALGQGPQFIFQYYREEENGRGNFPPRFSGLQFPNYSSELNVNALELDDSALYLCASSLPGQTYEQYFGPGTRLTVT.